This T cell receptor (beta chain) was observed in a study of Ad26.COV2.S vaccination and SARS-CoV-2 variants. This CDR3 contains 11 residues. Deletions cut 2 bases from V and 6 bases from J, with 6 bases between. The germline CDR1 and CDR2 sequences are DFQATT and SNEGSKA (reference sequence). General study results and limits: Non-spike TCR breadth did not differ much between vaccine and placebo recipients. Spike-specific TCR breadth in vaccine recipients exceeded that seen in placebo recipients. Breadth and depth estimates from TCRs may understate total T cell responses.

As regards this clone: The antigen remains undetermined.

Assay: immunoSEQ multiplex PCR; the TCRdb copy retains only in-frame clones and omits some. The sample comprises fewer than 400,000 clones, about 88% of which are singletons, and 1.5% to 2% rests with the top ten. The sample's treatment: over 15 received Ad26.COV2.S at low or high dose, single or two shots; several received placebo; per-sample allocation not given. Sampling was done on day 63 after the first vaccine or placebo injection. The rearrangement joins TRBV20-1 to TRBJ2-3; D unclear. The TCR comes from a person between 18 and 65 years old who received the Ad26.COV2.S COVID-19 vaccine or a placebo. The material sequenced was peripheral blood, taken in a trial of Ad26.COV2.S vaccine versus placebo. The CDR3 sequence is CSARFWDTQYF. CDR3 bases: TGCAGTGCTAGATTCTGGGATACGCAGTATTTT.